The present T cell receptor (beta chain) was sequenced within a study of OX40 agonist ivuxolimab in advanced cancers. Repertoires were generated with immunoSEQ multiplex PCR, while TCRdb's copy carries only in-frame clones and drops some. Among roughly 71,000 clones listed, about nine tenths were seen once. Source: CD4+ or CD8+ T cells sorted from blood, taken in a trial of the OX40 agonist ivuxolimab. This clonotype was sampled from an adult with an advanced solid tumor such as melanoma, head and neck, liver or kidney cancer.

The chain's CDR3 is CASSERAGAYNEQFF. The CDR3 DNA reads as TGTGCCAGCAGCGAAAGGGCTGGGGCCTACAATGAGCAGTTCTTC. The chain has TRBV7-9 and TRBJ2-1; D not resolved. V lost 5 bases and J 2 bases, leaving 13 bases between the germline ends. Germline CDR1 is SEHNR and CDR2 is FQNEAQ (reference sequence). The CDR3 consists of 15 residues. Full variable domain (outside the CDR3, taken from reference TRBV7-9 and TRBJ2-1): DTGVSQNPRHKITKRGQNVTFRCDPISEHNRLYWYRQTLGQGPEFLTYFQNEAQLEKSRLLSDRFSAERPKGSFSTLEIQRTEQGDSAMYLCASSERAGAYNEQFFGPGTRLTVL.